Listed here is a single T cell receptor beta chain. The antigen is undetermined. Among the donors, all were Caucasian adults who lived in Nashville, Tennessee. Germline CDR1 is SGHKS and CDR2 is YYEKEE (reference sequence). The CDR3 covers 15 residues. V gave up 5 bases and J gave up 3 bases, with 18 bases separating them. The sample comes from a study of shared clonotypes between healthy human individuals. Overall study findings and caveats: Generation probabilities were higher for clonotypes shared across all four sorted-subset donors than for unshared ones.

Clones were sequenced by immunoSEQ multiplex PCR, and TCRdb holds only the in-frame ones, with some missing. Among around 1.6 million clones listed, 95% to 99% were seen once. The sequence came from a man under 40 in good health. The rearrangement links TRBV5-5 to TRBJ2-7; maybe TRBD1 (5 bases). Sequenced input: naive CD4+ T cells sorted from blood. Subset indicated: CD45RA+ positively selected. This CDR3 is CASSSDWGSHYEQYF. In DNA form, the CDR3 reads TGTGCCAGCAGTTCGGATTGGGGCAGCCACTACGAGCAGTACTTC. Variable domain in full (rest from reference TRBV5-5 and TRBJ2-7): DAGVTQSPTHLIKTRGQQVTLRCSPISGHKSVSWYQQVLGQGPQFIFQYYEKEERGRGNFPDRFSARQFPNYSSELNVNALLLGDSALYLCASSSDWGSHYEQYFGPGTRLTVT.